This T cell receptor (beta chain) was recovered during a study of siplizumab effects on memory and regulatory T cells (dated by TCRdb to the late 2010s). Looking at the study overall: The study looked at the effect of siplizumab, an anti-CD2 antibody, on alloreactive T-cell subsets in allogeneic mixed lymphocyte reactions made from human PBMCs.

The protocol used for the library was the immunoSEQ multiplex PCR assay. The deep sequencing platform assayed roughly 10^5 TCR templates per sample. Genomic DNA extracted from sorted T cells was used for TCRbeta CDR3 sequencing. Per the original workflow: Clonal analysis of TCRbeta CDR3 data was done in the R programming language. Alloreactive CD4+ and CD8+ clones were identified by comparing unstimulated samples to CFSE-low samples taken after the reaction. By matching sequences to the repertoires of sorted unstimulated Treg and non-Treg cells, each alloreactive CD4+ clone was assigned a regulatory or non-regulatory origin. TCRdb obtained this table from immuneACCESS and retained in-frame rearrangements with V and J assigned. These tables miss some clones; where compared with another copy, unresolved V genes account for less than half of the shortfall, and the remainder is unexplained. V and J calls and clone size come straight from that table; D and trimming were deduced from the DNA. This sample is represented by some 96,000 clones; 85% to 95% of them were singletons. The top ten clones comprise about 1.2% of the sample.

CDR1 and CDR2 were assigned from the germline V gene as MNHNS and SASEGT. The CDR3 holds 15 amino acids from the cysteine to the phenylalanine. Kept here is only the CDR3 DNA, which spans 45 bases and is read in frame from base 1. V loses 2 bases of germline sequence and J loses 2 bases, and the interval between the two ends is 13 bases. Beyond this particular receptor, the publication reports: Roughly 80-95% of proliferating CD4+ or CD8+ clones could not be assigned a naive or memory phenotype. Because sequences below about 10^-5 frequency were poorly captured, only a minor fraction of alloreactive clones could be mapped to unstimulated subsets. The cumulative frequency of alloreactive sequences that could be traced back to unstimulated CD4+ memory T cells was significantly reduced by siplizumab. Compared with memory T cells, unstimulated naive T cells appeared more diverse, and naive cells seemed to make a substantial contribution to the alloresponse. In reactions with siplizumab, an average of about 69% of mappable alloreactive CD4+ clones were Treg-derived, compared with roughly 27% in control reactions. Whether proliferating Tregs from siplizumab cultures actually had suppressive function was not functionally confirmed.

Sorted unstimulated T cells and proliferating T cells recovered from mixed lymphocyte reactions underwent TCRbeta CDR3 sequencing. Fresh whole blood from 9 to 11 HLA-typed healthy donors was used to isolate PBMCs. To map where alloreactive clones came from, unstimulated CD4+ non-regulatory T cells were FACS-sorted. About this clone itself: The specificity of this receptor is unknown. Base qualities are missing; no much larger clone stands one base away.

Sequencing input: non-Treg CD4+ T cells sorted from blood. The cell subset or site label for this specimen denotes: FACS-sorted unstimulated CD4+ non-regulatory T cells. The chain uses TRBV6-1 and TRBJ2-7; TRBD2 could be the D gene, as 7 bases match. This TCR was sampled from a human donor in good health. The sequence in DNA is TGTGCCAGCAGTGAATCGGGGGGCCCCACCTACGAGCAGTACTTC. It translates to CASSESGGPTYEQYF.